Listed below are T cell receptor beta chains from one sample, sequenced in a study of cytomegalovirus exposure and HLA in healthy donors. Produced via immunoSEQ multiplex PCR; TCRdb's table is partial and in-frame only. The sample consists of about 81,000 clones, about 90% of them appearing once. Source material: PBMCs. The source of these receptors is a man between 18 and 35 years old in good health and CMV-seronegative. Both conserved end residues are part of each CDR3. A D gene is named only where the DNA matches it firmly.

d_gene	v_gene	len	j_gene	CDR3aa
.	TRBV5-1	15	TRBJ2-5	CASSVMQGIGETQYF
TRBD2	TRBV14	18	TRBJ2-1	CASSQGLARTSSYNEQFF
TRBD1	TRBV30	13	.	CAWSLTGGYEQYF
TRBD2	TRBV28	16	TRBJ2-1	CASSPASGSSYNEQFF
TRBD1	TRBV5-6	15	TRBJ1-4	CASSRGQVPAEKLFF
.	TRBV7-9	15	TRBJ1-5	CASSPINRADQPQHF
TRBD1	TRBV4-3	14	TRBJ2-1	CASRGTGTYNEQFF
.	TRBV5-1	12	TRBJ1-2	CASSAPAGGYTF
TRBD2	TRBV4-2	15	TRBJ2-5	CASSQGGGDLKTQYF
TRBD2	TRBV27	15	TRBJ2-7	CASSLIAGSTYEQYF
TRBD1	TRBV5-1	15	TRBJ1-1	CASSLVEGAGTEAFF
TRBD2	TRBV28	18	TRBJ2-1	CASPFYRLAGVSYNEQFF
.	TRBV7-3	14	TRBJ2-7	CASSLIDGGSEQYF
TRBD1	TRBV9	14	TRBJ2-7	CASSEGQGGYEQYF
TRBD1	TRBV7-2	14	TRBJ1-1	CASSQTGVGTEAFF
.	TRBV7-2	17	TRBJ2-1	CASRGPNSGTQRNEQFF
.	TRBV11-3	16	TRBJ2-2	CASSFISDTNTGELFF
TRBD1	TRBV19	15	TRBJ1-5	CATHRDREGNQPQHF
TRBD1	TRBV7-9	15	TRBJ1-6	CASSLNRDSYSPLHF
.	TRBV5-5	14	TRBJ2-7	CASSSRGSYYEQYF
TRBD2	TRBV28	17	TRBJ2-5	CATLVGFRGRRQETQYF
TRBD1	TRBV11-2	16	TRBJ1-6	CASRKGQGAKNSPLHF
TRBD2	TRBV28	17	TRBJ2-1	CASSFLGGGSRSGEQFF
TRBD2	TRBV11-2	14	TRBJ2-7	CASSLGSGINEQYF
.	TRBV27	15	TRBJ1-2	CASSSTRSRVSGYTF
.	TRBV2	13	TRBJ2-2	CASSERLAGELFF
TRBD1	TRBV18	16	TRBJ2-7	CASSQFPGTGVYEQYF
.	TRBV4-1	14	TRBJ1-3	CASRQSASGNTIYF
.	TRBV20-1	10	TRBJ1-1	CSARGAEAFF
.	TRBV6-6	15	TRBJ1-2	CASSREGTGNYGYTF
TRBD2	TRBV7-2	18	TRBJ2-1	CASSITGVSGRFGNEQFF
.	TRBV19	14	TRBJ2-5	CASSIGRGQETQYF
.	TRBV6-6	13	TRBJ1-5	CATMGQTGQPQHF
.	TRBV5-1	15	TRBJ2-5	CASTPVRQGQETQYF
.	TRBV28	14	TRBJ1-1	CASSLTRLNTEAFF
TRBD1	TRBV10-1	16	TRBJ1-1	CASSEGDRGRRTEAFF
.	TRBV15	16	TRBJ2-7	CATSRAFSGRSYEQYF
TRBD1	TRBV4-1	19	TRBJ2-7	CASSQRTGGLAGVSYEQYF
TRBD2	TRBV6-5	15	TRBJ2-1	CASRRLAGGKYEQFF
.	TRBV27	15	TRBJ2-1	CASREGGNSYNEQFF
.	TRBV15	12	TRBJ1-4	CATSRDREKLFF
.	TRBV28	16	TRBJ2-5	CASSSPHYRVQETQYF
.	TRBV30	12	TRBJ2-1	CAWSVRGGEQFF
TRBD1	TRBV7-9	14	TRBJ1-2	CASSLVQGIYGYTF
TRBD2	TRBV7-3	14	TRBJ2-1	CASSLAGVYNEQFF
TRBD1	TRBV6-5	14	TRBJ1-2	CASSLQGPPYGYTF
TRBD1	TRBV7-2	14	TRBJ2-7	CASSLGDRPYEQYF
.	TRBV29-1	14	TRBJ2-7	CSVGVSRTGYEQYF